Shown below are 12 T cell receptor beta chains from a single sample sequenced in a study of T-cell reconstitution after alpha-beta-depleted transplantation in children. TCRbeta library preparation incorporated unique molecular identifiers. Each CDR3 protein gets one entry after TCRdb re-called the PCR reads with MiXCR. The sample contains fewer than 700,000 distinct CDR3 sequences, under 25% of which appear only once. Sequencing was performed on PBMCs, mostly from graft donor cells, taken 360 days after TCRalphabeta/CD19-depleted stem cell transplant. Receptors originate from a boy less than two years old who had a stem cell transplant for acute myeloid leukemia, so the T cells may come from the graft donor.

This clonotype was counted a few times. The genes are TRBV28 and TRBJ2-1, with 11 nucleotides matching TRBD1. CDR1 MDHEN and CDR2 SYDVKM come from the germline V gene. Trimming cost V 6 bases and J 7 bases; bases outside gene matches: 11. The CDR3 consists of 16 residues. Here the CDR3 DNA reads TGTGCCAGCAGCCCCACCGGGACAGGGGGAAGGAATGAGCAGTTCTTC. Protein sequence: CASSPTGTGGRNEQFF.

This clonotype has just a few counts. The V call is TRBV20-1, the J call TRBJ2-3; D might be TRBD2 (6 bases). V was trimmed by 3 bases and J by 9 bases, leaving 28 bases between them. Germline V gives CDR1 DFQATT, CDR2 SNEGSKA (reference sequence). This CDR3 is 17 amino acids long. CDR3 bases: TGCAGTGCTAGCGGGACTGACACCCGAAAACGACTAGACACGCAGTATTTT. It translates to CSASGTDTRKRLDTQYF.

This chain connects TRBV20-1 to TRBJ2-7; 7 nucleotides align to TRBD1. The CDR3 has 15 residues. Per the germline V gene, CDR1 is DFQATT and CDR2 is SNEGSKA (reference sequence). The CDR3 DNA reads as TGCAGCGCTAGACAGGGCTCCTCGTTAACCTACGAGCAGTACGTC. Protein sequence: CSARQGSSLTYEQYV.

This clonotype was observed a few times. This chain uses TRBV20-1 with TRBJ2-7; 7 nucleotides agree with TRBD1. The V gene's germline CDR1 is DFQATT and CDR2 SNEGSKA (reference sequence). This CDR3 spans 14 amino acids. V lost 3 bases, J lost 1 base, and 6 bases stayed unmatched. CDR3 bases: TGCAGTGCTAGTAAGGGACAGCTTTCCTACGAGCAGTACTTC. It is translated as CSASKGQLSYEQYF.

There are many counts of this clonotype. The chain employs TRBV4-3 and TRBJ1-4, with TRBD1 as a possible D gene (6 bases). This CDR3 is 16 amino acids long. Germline CDR1 LGHNA, CDR2 YSLEER. Trimming stripped 0 bases from V and 4 bases from J, with 12 bases between. The CDR3 loop is CASSQDLSGDNEKLFF. The CDR3 DNA is TGCGCCAGCAGCCAAGATTTATCAGGGGATAATGAAAAACTGTTTTTT.

This rearrangement joins TRBV12-3 or TRBV12-4 to TRBJ2-3, with 9 nucleotides matching TRBD1. The CDR3 runs to 15 residues. The J segment lost 1 base and the V segment lost 2 bases, leaving 1 base of the junction unmatched. The CDR3 here is CASSLWDRGTDTQYF. DNA for the CDR3: TGTGCCAGCAGTTTATGGGACAGGGGCACAGATACGCAGTATTTT.

In DNA, the CDR3 is TGTGCCACCAGCTTACGGACAGGGAACAATGAGCAGTTCTTC. It encodes CATSLRTGNNEQFF. The chain uses TRBV15 and TRBJ2-1, with 8 bases aligning to TRBD1. The trim removed 5 bases at V and 5 bases at J, leaving 5 bases unmatched. CDR1 and CDR2 (germline): LNHNV, YYDKDF (reference sequence). The CDR3 length is 14 residues.

This clonotype was seen just once. The chain has TRBV29-1 and TRBJ1-1, with no clear D. The germline V and J ends were trimmed by 1 base and 1 base, with 7 bases remaining between them. Germline V CDR1 and CDR2: SQVTM, ANQGSEA. There are 13 residues in the CDR3. The CDR3 DNA sequence: TGCAGCGTTGAAGTCAGCCAGAACACTGAAGCTTTCTTT. This sequence encodes CSVEVSQNTEAFF. The whole variable domain, remainder taken from reference TRBV29-1 and TRBJ1-1, is SAVISQKPSRDICQRGTSLTIQCQVDSQVTMMFWYRQQPGQSLTLIATANQGSEATYESGFVIDKFPISRPNLTFSTLTVSNMSPEDSSIYLCSVEVSQNTEAFFGQGTRLTVV.

The gene calls are TRBV15 and TRBJ2-7; D is unresolved. Per germline, CDR1 LNHNV and CDR2 YYDKDF (reference sequence). V dropped 0 bases and J dropped 5 bases, with 8 bases sitting between them. The CDR3 has 13 amino acids. The CDR3 bases are TGTGCCACCAGCAGAGATCAGTGGAACGAGCAGTACTTC. It specifies CATSRDQWNEQYF.

The rearrangement joins TRBV10-3 to TRBJ2-2, with 8 bases lining up with TRBD1. The CDR3 runs 17 residues. With 0 bases clipped from V and 1 base from J, the junction kept 4 bases outside the gene matches. Germline V gene sequence: CDR1 ENHRY, CDR2 SYGVKD. The CDR3 loop reads CAISESSGTGNTGELFF. For the CDR3, the DNA is TGTGCCATCAGTGAGTCTTCTGGGACAGGGAACACCGGGGAGCTGTTTTTT.

The table lists this clonotype with a few counts. The chain is built from TRBV20-1 and TRBJ2-5; D is unresolved. This CDR3 region has 14 residues. Between the trimmed V and J ends, which lost 3 bases and 5 bases, there was a span of 16 bases. Germline loops: CDR1 DFQATT, CDR2 SNEGSKA (reference sequence). The CDR3 reads CSASRSDTGETQYF. CDR3 coding DNA: TGCAGTGCTAGCCGATCTGACACCGGGGAGACCCAGTACTTC.

This clonotype has a handful of counts. The V call is TRBV20-1, the J call TRBJ1-3; no clear D. The CDR3 extends over 15 amino acids. Trimming removed 1 base at V and 0 bases at J, with 10 bases between. The germline V gene has CDR1 DFQATT and CDR2 SNEGSKA (reference sequence). CDR3 amino acids: CSARGRPSSGNTIYF. The CDR3 DNA reads TGCAGTGCTAGAGGGCGGCCAAGCTCTGGAAACACCATATATTTT.